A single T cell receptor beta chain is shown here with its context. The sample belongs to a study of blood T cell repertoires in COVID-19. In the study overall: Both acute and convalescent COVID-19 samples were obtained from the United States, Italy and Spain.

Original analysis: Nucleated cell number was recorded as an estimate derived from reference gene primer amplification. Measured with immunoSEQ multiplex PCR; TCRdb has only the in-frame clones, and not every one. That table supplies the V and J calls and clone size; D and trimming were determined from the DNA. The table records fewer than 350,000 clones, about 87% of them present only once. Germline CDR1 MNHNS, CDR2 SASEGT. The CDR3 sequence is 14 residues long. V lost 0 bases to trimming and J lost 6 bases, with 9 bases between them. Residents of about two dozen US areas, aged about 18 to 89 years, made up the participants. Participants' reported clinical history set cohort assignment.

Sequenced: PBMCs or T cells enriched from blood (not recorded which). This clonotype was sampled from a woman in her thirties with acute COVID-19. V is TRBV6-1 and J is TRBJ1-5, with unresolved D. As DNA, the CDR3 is TGTGCCAGCAGTGAAGCGCACGCGGGTCAGCCCCAGCATTTT. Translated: CASSEAHAGQPQHF.